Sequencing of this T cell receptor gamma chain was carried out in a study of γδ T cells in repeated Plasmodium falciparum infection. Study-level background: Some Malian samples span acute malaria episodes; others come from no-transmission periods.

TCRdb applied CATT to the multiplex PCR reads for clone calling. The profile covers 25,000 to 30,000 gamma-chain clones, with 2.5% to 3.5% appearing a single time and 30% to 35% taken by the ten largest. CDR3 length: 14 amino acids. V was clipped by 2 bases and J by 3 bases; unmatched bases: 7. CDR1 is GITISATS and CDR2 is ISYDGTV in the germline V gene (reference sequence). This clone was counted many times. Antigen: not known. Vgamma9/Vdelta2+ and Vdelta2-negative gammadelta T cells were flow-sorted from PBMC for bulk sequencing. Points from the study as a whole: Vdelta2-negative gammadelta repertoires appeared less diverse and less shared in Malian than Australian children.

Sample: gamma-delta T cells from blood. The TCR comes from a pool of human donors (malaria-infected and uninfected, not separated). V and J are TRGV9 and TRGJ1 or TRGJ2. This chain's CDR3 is CALWEGPSYYKKLF. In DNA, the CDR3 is TGTGCCTTGTGGGAGGGGCCCTCTTATTATAAGAAACTCTTT.